One sample yielded the 5 T cell receptor beta chains listed below, sequenced in a study of blood T cell repertoires in COVID-19. Produced via immunoSEQ multiplex PCR; TCRdb's table is partial and in-frame only. Here the sample spans 200,000 to 250,000 clones, around nine tenths being singletons. Sequenced: PBMCs or T cells enriched from blood (not recorded which). These receptors were obtained from a woman aged 30 to 39 who had been exposed to COVID-19.

V usage is TRBV18 and J usage is TRBJ1-5; 8 nucleotides line up with TRBD1. With 3 bases clipped from V and 3 bases from J, the junction kept 1 base outside the gene matches. The CDR3 length is 14 residues. Germline CDR1 reads KGHSH; CDR2 reads LQKENI. CDR3 coding DNA: TGTGCCAGCTCACCGGACAGGGTCAATCAGCCCCAGCATTTT. Its translation is CASSPDRVNQPQHF.

CDR3 loop: CASLGRAGAHQETQYF. The CDR3 DNA sequence: TGTGCCAGCCTGGGTAGGGCAGGGGCGCACCAAGAGACCCAGTACTTC. The V and J genes are TRBV7-9 and TRBJ2-5, with D perhaps TRBD1 (6 bases). Trimming removed 8 bases at V and 0 bases at J, with 19 bases between. Looked up from germline, CDR1 is SEHNR and CDR2 is FQNEAQ (reference sequence). This CDR3 spans 16 amino acids.

The V and J genes are TRBV9 and TRBJ2-1; maybe TRBD2 (6 bases). Trimming cost V 4 bases and J 5 bases, with 16 bases left between them. The CDR3 has 15 amino acids. Germline CDR1 reads SGDLS; CDR2 reads YYNGEE. The CDR3 DNA reads as TGTGCCAGCAGCAGGGGATCCGGGAGCGACAATGAGCAGTTCTTC. Translation gives CASSRGSGSDNEQFF.

This clone turned up a few times. The chain joins TRBV18 to TRBJ1-2, with no clear D. The CDR3 totals 12 residues. V was cut by 6 bases and J by 7 bases, with 12 bases left in between. From germline, CDR1 is KGHSH and CDR2 LQKENI. DNA for the CDR3: TGTGCCAGCTCGCGCACAGAGAGTGGCTACACCTTC. The encoded protein is CASSRTESGYTF.

This sequence joins TRBV5-4 and TRBJ1-3, with 12 bases that match TRBD1. The CDR3 totals 18 residues. The trim removed 5 bases at V and 0 bases at J, leaving 9 bases unmatched. From germline, CDR1 is SGHNT and CDR2 YYREEE (reference sequence). The CDR3 sequence is CASRPSGTGGISGNTIYF. The CDR3 DNA follows: TGTGCCAGCAGACCCTCCGGGACAGGGGGCATCTCTGGAAACACCATATATTTT.